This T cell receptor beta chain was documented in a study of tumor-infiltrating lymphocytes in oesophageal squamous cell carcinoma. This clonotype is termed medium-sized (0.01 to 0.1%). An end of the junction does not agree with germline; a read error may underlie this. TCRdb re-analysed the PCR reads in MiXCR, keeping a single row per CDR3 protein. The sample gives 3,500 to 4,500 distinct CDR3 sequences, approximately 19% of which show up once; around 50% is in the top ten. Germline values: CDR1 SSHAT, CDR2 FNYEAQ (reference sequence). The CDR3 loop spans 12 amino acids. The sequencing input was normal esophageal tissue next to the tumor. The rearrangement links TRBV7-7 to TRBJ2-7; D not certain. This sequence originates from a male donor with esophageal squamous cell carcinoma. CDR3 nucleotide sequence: TGTGCTAGCAGCCCTGGTTCCGGGGAGCAGTACTTC. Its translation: CASSPGSGEQYF.